This T cell receptor (beta chain) appears in the sequencing data of a study of long-term antiretroviral therapy in people with HIV. As to this clone: What it recognizes is unknown.

General study points: Clonotypes expanded prior to ART showed repertoire dominance at all sampled time points.

CDR1 is SGHKS and CDR2 is YYEKEE in the germline V gene (reference sequence). This CDR3 comprises 15 residues. V shed 3 bases, J shed 5 bases, and the junction held 4 bases outside the gene matches. With survey level as its setting, the immunoSEQ assay was v3.0. Clones were read by immunoSEQ multiplex PCR, and TCRdb kept only the in-frame ones, dropping some. The sample consists of 25,000 to 30,000 clones, 65% to 85% of them appearing once. The study drew at least one pre-ART and at least two post-ART PBMC samples from every donor. The genes are TRBV5-5 and TRBJ2-2, with 10 bases that match TRBD2. Material: unsorted PBMCs, obtained roughly 2.7 years after starting antiretroviral therapy. This sequence was found in a man in his thirties or forties with HIV. The CDR3: CASSSLAGVTGELFF. The CDR3 bases are TGTGCCAGCAGCTCTCTAGCGGGAGTTACCGGGGAGCTGTTTTTT. Full variable domain (outside the CDR3, taken from reference TRBV5-5 and TRBJ2-2): DAGVTQSPTHLIKTRGQQVTLRCSPISGHKSVSWYQQVLGQGPQFIFQYYEKEERGRGNFPDRFSARQFPNYSSELNVNALLLGDSALYLCASSSLAGVTGELFFGEGSRLTVL.